In its sample, the clone carrying this T cell receptor beta chain was seen many times. This entry is derived from a study of early T cells in non-severe SARS-CoV-2 infection. In germline, CDR1 is SGHAT, CDR2 FQNNGV. The CDR3 consists of 13 residues. With 5 bases clipped from V and 2 bases from J, the junction kept 2 bases outside the gene matches. Unique molecular identifiers were added to individual cDNA molecules. TCRdb processed the 5' RACE reads anew with MiXCR; each CDR3 protein has one entry. This sample has approximately 70,000 distinct CDR3 sequences; around 13% occur once, and the top ten carry around 1.3%.

The chain employs TRBV11-2 and TRBJ1-2, with 7 bases aligning to TRBD1. Sample: whole blood. The sequence was obtained from an adult who was a healthcare worker with PCR-confirmed SARS-CoV-2 infection or an uninfected control (not recorded which). CDR3 region: CASSQGQNYGYTF. CDR3 in DNA: TGTGCCAGCAGCCAGGGACAGAACTATGGCTACACCTTC.